This TCR beta chain was recorded in a study of cytomegalovirus exposure and HLA in healthy donors. This PCR relied on a set of 60 Vbeta primers and 13 Jbeta primers. Clones were sequenced by immunoSEQ multiplex PCR, and TCRdb holds only the in-frame ones, with some missing. The table records 150,000 to 200,000 clones, 65% to 90% of them present only once. This clone was seen only once. From germline, CDR1 is SGHRS and CDR2 YFSETQ. The CDR3 extends over 15 amino acids. V lost 2 bases and J lost 5; bases outside the gene matches: 8. Sequencing input: PBMCs. This TCR was sampled from a woman aged 50 to 65 in good health and CMV-seronegative. The rearrangement uses TRBV5-1 and TRBJ2-5, with 8 nucleotides matching TRBD1. The CDR3 reads CASSFEGQGRETQYF. As DNA, the CDR3 is TGCGCCAGCAGCTTTGAAGGACAGGGAAGGGAGACCCAGTACTTC.